The clone carrying this TCR beta chain occurred once. As yet, its antigen is unknown. Each subset's genomic DNA was split evenly across several immunoSEQ plates. It was about 180 ng DNA, 25,000 to 35,000 T cell genomes, that sorted-subset replicate PCRs used. TCRdb's copy holds only in-frame clones and misses some; the assay was immunoSEQ multiplex PCR. The table lists about 770,000 clones, over 60% of them singletons. These data come from a study of shared clonotypes between healthy human individuals. Findings of the study overall: The researchers took only blood, and tissue repertoires probably look different. Generation probabilities were higher for clonotypes shared across all four sorted-subset donors than for unshared ones.

The CDR3 is 15 amino acids. V shed 7 bases, J shed 0 bases, and the junction held 5 bases outside the gene matches. Germline V lookup: CDR1 LNHDA, CDR2 SQIVND (reference sequence). The chain combines TRBV19 with TRBJ2-1; the match to TRBD1 covers 8 bases. The sequence was obtained from a woman aged 30 to 39 in good health. The sample was memory CD4+ T cells sorted from blood. Described subset: CD45RA-negative fraction. Written as DNA, the CDR3 is TGTGCCAGTACTAGACAGGGGAGCTCCTACAATGAGCAGTTCTTC. Protein product: CASTRQGSSYNEQFF. The entire variable domain, with the rest obtained from reference TRBV19 and TRBJ2-1, is as follows: DGGITQSPKYLFRKEGQNVTLSCEQNLNHDAMYWYRQDPGQGLRLIYYSQIVNDFQKGDIAEGYSVSREKKESFPLTVTSAQKNPTAFYLCASTRQGSSYNEQFFGPGTRLTVL.